These 27 T cell receptor beta chains originate from one sample sequenced in a study of blood T cells in healthy people across ages. Alongside a J-beta primer mix, a sample-barcoded 5' primer served in a second PCR lasting roughly 6 to 11 cycles. TCRdb fed the 5' RACE reads into MiXCR, producing one record per CDR3 protein. The sample shows more than 700,000 distinct CDR3 sequences, roughly 46% of them seen only once. Sequencing was performed on blood. The receptors were sampled from a man of 80 years or more in good health.

The J gene is TRBJ2-7, the V gene TRBV10-3; maybe TRBD2 (5 bases). Germline V CDR1 and CDR2: ENHRY, SYGVKD. V was cut by 10 bases and J by 0 bases, with 19 bases left in between. This CDR3 is 15 amino acids long. This CDR3 is CATWSGRRDSYEQYF. The CDR3 nucleotides read TGTGCCACCTGGAGTGGGCGACGGGACTCCTACGAGCAGTACTTC.

The chain uses TRBV30 and TRBJ2-7, with 9 bases fitting TRBD1. The J segment lost 3 bases and the V segment lost 5 bases, leaving 5 bases of the junction unmatched. The CDR3 extends over 13 amino acids. CDR1 and CDR2 from the germline V gene are GTSNPN and SVGIG (reference sequence). CDR3 region: CAWGTGTNYEQYF. CDR3 nucleotide sequence: TGTGCCTGGGGGACAGGGACCAACTACGAGCAGTACTTC. The full variable domain, in which reference TRBV30 and TRBJ2-7 provide the parts outside the CDR3, is SQTIHQWPATLVQPVGSPLSLECTVEGTSNPNLYWYRQAAGRGLQLLFYSVGIGQISSEVPQNLSASRPQDRQFILSSKKLLLSDSGFYLCAWGTGTNYEQYFGPGTRLTVT.

V gene TRBV7-7 combines with J gene TRBJ2-1, with TRBD2 matching over 7 bases. Germline V gives CDR1 SSHAT, CDR2 FNYEAQ (reference sequence). The V and J ends lost 2 bases and 8 bases, in that order; junction bases with no gene match: 6. The CDR3 consists of 14 residues. CDR3 bases: TGTGCCAGCAGCTTATTTCCTAGCGGTCATGAGCAGTTCTTC. Translation: CASSLFPSGHEQFF.

In its sample, this clonotype was seen a few times. The gene calls are TRBV21-1 and TRBJ1-6. TRBV21-1 is annotated as a pseudogene. The CDR3 is 15 amino acids. The CDR3 spells CASSKMSIPNSPLHF. In nucleotides, the CDR3 is TGTGCCAGCAGCAAAATGTCTATTCCTAATTCACCCCTCCACTTT.

The chain has TRBV15 and TRBJ2-2; maybe TRBD1 (5 bases). Germline V gene data show CDR1 as LNHNV and CDR2 as YYDKDF (reference sequence). This CDR3 spans 15 amino acids. The germline V and J ends were trimmed by 0 bases and 3 bases, with 8 bases remaining between them. In DNA, the CDR3 is TGTGCCACCAGCAGAGACAGGGCGTACACCGGGGAGCTGTTTTTT. It codes for CATSRDRAYTGELFF.

This clonotype was picked up a small number of times. The rearrangement joins TRBV6-2 or TRBV6-3 to TRBJ1-2, with no clear D. This CDR3 has 13 residues. V lost 6 bases and J 6 bases, leaving 14 bases between the germline ends. The V gene's germline CDR1 is MNHEY and CDR2 SVGEGT. Here the CDR3 reads CASSRRPTDGYTF. The CDR3 region has the DNA TGTGCCAGCAGCAGACGACCGACGGATGGCTACACCTTC.

This clonotype was detected many times. The chain carries TRBV12-3 or TRBV12-4 and TRBJ2-3, with 7 bases that match TRBD2. The CDR3 has 14 residues. The ends lost 3 bases at V and 3 bases at J; junction bases unmatched: 3. The CDR3 nucleotides read TGTGCCAGCAGTTTCGGGGGAGGGACAGATACGCAGTATTTT. As protein: CASSFGGGTDTQYF.

V gene TRBV20-1 combines with J gene TRBJ2-7, with 7 bases that match TRBD2. V lost 7 bases, J lost 7 bases, and 13 bases stayed unmatched. From germline, CDR1 is DFQATT and CDR2 SNEGSKA (reference sequence). CDR3 length: 13 residues. The CDR3 bases are TGCAGTGTTGGTGGACTAGGGGCCAGGGAGCAGTACTTC. Translated, it gives CSVGGLGAREQYF.

This chain links TRBV6-5 with TRBJ2-5; 10 bases map to TRBD1. Germline V gene lookup returns CDR1 MNHEY and CDR2 SVGAGI. This CDR3 has 15 amino acids. Trimming at V came to 6 bases and at J to 4 bases, leaving 8 bases not matched to a gene. For the CDR3, the DNA is TGTGCCAGCAGCCCGGACAGGGGGGTTGGAGAGACCCAGTACTTC. Its translation is CASSPDRGVGETQYF.

This rearrangement joins TRBV20-1 to TRBJ2-1; 7 bases match TRBD2. CDR1 DFQATT and CDR2 SNEGSKA come from the germline V gene (reference sequence). The V gene end was trimmed by 6 bases and the J gene end by 8 bases; junction bases not matched to a gene: 10. This CDR3 contains 13 residues. The CDR3 loop reads CSASRREPYEQFF. The CDR3 nucleotides read TGCAGTGCCAGCCGGCGGGAGCCCTATGAGCAGTTCTTC.

The chain has TRBV5-1 and TRBJ2-7, with TRBD1 as a possible D gene (6 bases). CDR3 size: 19 residues. Trimming took off 0 bases at V and 3 bases at J, with 25 bases between the two ends. CDR1 and CDR2 (germline): SGHRS, YFSETQ. CDR3 amino acids: CASSLAVARSQNRVYEQYF. The DNA for the CDR3 is TGCGCCAGCAGCTTGGCGGTGGCACGAAGTCAGAACAGGGTCTACGAGCAGTACTTC.

The gene calls are TRBV6-2 or TRBV6-3 and TRBJ2-3; TRBD1 or TRBD2 may be the D gene (5 bases each). The CDR3 is 16 residues long. Germline CDR1 is MNHEY and CDR2 is SVGEGT. Trimming left V 2 bases short and J 5 bases short, with 17 bases between. The CDR3 coding sequence is TGTGCCAGCAGTTACGCCGAGGGGTTGATCCTAGATACGCAGTATTTT. It translates to CASSYAEGLILDTQYF.

This chain uses TRBV6-5 with TRBJ2-5; possibly TRBD1 or TRBD2 for D (5 bases each). The end of the DNA is better explained by TRBJ2-7, so the J call may be wrong. Germline V CDR1 and CDR2: MNHEY, SVGAGI. This CDR3 comprises 13 residues. CDR3 loop: CASSLSWGYEQYF. In nucleotides, the CDR3 is TGTGCCAGCAGTCTTTCCTGGGGGTACGAGCAGTACTTC.

This clonotype turned up a few times. The chain carries TRBV20-1 and TRBJ1-1, with 7 bases matching TRBD1. The CDR3 sequence is 14 residues long. The germline V gene encodes CDR1 DFQATT and CDR2 SNEGSKA (reference sequence). Trimming removed 6 bases from V and 4 bases from J; junction bases left unmatched: 11. CDR3 coding DNA: TGCAGTGCCATTACACAGGGGTACAGCACTGAAGCTTTCTTT. Encoded protein: CSAITQGYSTEAFF.

This clonotype was seen just once. V is TRBV3-1 and J is TRBJ1-1; TRBD1 matches at 11 bases. The CDR3 extends over 16 amino acids. V lost 4 bases to trimming and J lost 6 bases; unmatched junction nucleotides: 10. Germline CDR1 LGHDT, CDR2 YNNKEL (reference sequence). The CDR3 DNA follows: TGTGCCAGCAGCCCACGGACAGGGGGCACGTCCGCTGAAGCTTTCTTT. It specifies CASSPRTGGTSAEAFF. Full variable domain (missing parts from reference TRBV3-1 and TRBJ1-1): DTAVSQTPKYLVTQMGNDKSIKCEQNLGHDTMYWYKQDSKKFLKIMFSYNNKELIINETVPNRFSPKSPDKAHLNLHINSLELGDSAVYFCASSPRTGGTSAEAFFGQGTRLTVV.

Remarks on this clonotype: This may come from a read error, since a much larger clone is one base off. The chain recombines TRBV5-6 with TRBJ2-4, with 7 bases lining up with TRBD2. The CDR3 runs 15 residues. V shed 3 bases and J 13 bases; nucleotides not matched to a gene: 16. Germline V gene data show CDR1 as SGHDT and CDR2 as YYEEEE. CDR3 loop: CASSWDASGLGEQYF. The CDR3 DNA follows: TGTGCCAGCAGCTGGGACGCTAGCGGTTTGGGTGAGCAGTACTTC.

This rearrangement joins TRBV28 to TRBJ2-1; 8 nucleotides match TRBD2. The V gene's germline CDR1 is MDHEN and CDR2 SYDVKM. The CDR3 sequence is 15 residues long. The V segment lost 2 bases and the J segment 5 bases; nucleotides outside the gene matches: 5. The CDR3 nucleotides are TGTGCCAGCAGTTTAGCGGGAGGACTTAACAATGAGCAGTTCTTC. Its protein is CASSLAGGLNNEQFF.

This chain uses TRBV20-1 with TRBJ1-1, with D possibly matching TRBD1 (5 bases). The CDR3 contains 14 residues. CDR1 and CDR2 from the germline V gene are DFQATT and SNEGSKA (reference sequence). V was clipped by 5 bases and J by 0 bases, with 13 bases between them. The CDR3 nucleotides read TGCAGTGCTTTCCCTCTACAGGTGAACACTGAAGCTTTCTTT. As protein: CSAFPLQVNTEAFF.

This clonotype has more than one count but fewer than ten. This CDR3 is CASSYLPPGTATNEKLFF. CDR3 DNA sequence: TGTGCCAGCAGCTACCTACCCCCCGGGACAGCAACTAATGAAAAACTGTTTTTT. The gene calls are TRBV5-5 and TRBJ1-4; 7 positions match TRBD1. Trimming cost V 3 bases and J 0 bases; bases outside gene matches: 11. Germline V gene data show CDR1 as SGHKS and CDR2 as YYEKEE (reference sequence). CDR3 length: 18 residues.

Remarks on this clonotype: Germline is not matched at one junction end, which may reflect a read error. The chain carries TRBV6-5 and TRBJ2-1; D is uncertain. The CDR3 sequence is 13 residues long. The germline CDR1 and CDR2 sequences are MNHEY and SVGAGI. This CDR3 is CAGSVRQYIEQFF. CDR3 DNA sequence: TGTGCCGGCAGTGTTCGGCAGTACATTGAGCAGTTCTTC.

The sample holds many counts of this clonotype. The V and J genes are TRBV20-1 and TRBJ2-7; maybe TRBD1 (5 bases). Trimming took off 6 bases at V and 2 bases at J, with 14 bases between the two ends. This CDR3 region has 13 residues. Germline V gives CDR1 DFQATT, CDR2 SNEGSKA (reference sequence). The CDR3 region is CSAQADSPYEQYF. CDR3 bases: TGCAGTGCCCAAGCCGACAGTCCCTACGAGCAGTACTTC.

The chain is built from TRBV14 and TRBJ2-7; D may be TRBD2 (6 bases). Germline CDR1 and CDR2: SGHDN and FVKESK. The CDR3 is 14 residues long. V was shortened by 1 base and J by 2 bases, with 9 bases between the two germline ends. CDR3 sequence: CASSQVAGTYEQYF. The CDR3 bases are TGTGCCAGCAGCCAAGTGGCGGGGACCTACGAGCAGTACTTC.

This sequence joins TRBV19 and TRBJ2-5; no clear D. Germline V gives CDR1 LNHDA, CDR2 SQIVND (reference sequence). V lost 2 bases, J lost 4 bases, and 5 bases lay in between. The CDR3 covers 12 residues. CDR3 sequence reads: CASSITRETQYF. The CDR3 coding sequence is TGTGCCAGTAGTATAACGAGAGAGACCCAGTACTTC.

The chain couples TRBV20-1 to TRBJ2-1; D is undetermined. V lost 5 bases, J lost 8 bases, and 19 bases lay in between. This CDR3 comprises 14 residues. Germline V lookup: CDR1 DFQATT, CDR2 SNEGSKA (reference sequence). CDR3 coding DNA: TGCAGTGCTGCAAAAAGGACGGTTTGGGATGAGCAGTTCTTC. Amino acid sequence: CSAAKRTVWDEQFF.

This clonotype was recorded many times. This chain joins TRBV29-1 and TRBJ2-7; 10 nucleotides line up with TRBD2. The CDR3 sequence is 13 residues long. Germline assignment: CDR1 SQVTM and CDR2 ANQGSEA. The V gene end was trimmed by 3 bases and the J gene end by 7 bases; junction bases not matched to a gene: 6. In nucleotides, the CDR3 is TGCAGCGTTGACCTAGCGGGAGTGGATGAGCAGTACTTC. It translates to CSVDLAGVDEQYF.

The chain combines TRBV7-2 with TRBJ1-5, with a tentative D call TRBD1 (5 bases). The germline V and J ends were trimmed by 5 bases and 5 bases, with 16 bases remaining between them. The germline V gene has CDR1 SGHTA and CDR2 FQGNSA. The CDR3 runs to 15 residues. CDR3 nucleotides: TGTGCCAGCAGCCTAGGGGCGACCACACATCAGCCCCAGCATTTT. Its protein product is CASSLGATTHQPQHF. Filled out from reference TRBV7-2 and TRBJ1-5, the complete variable domain reads GAGVSQSPSNKVTEKGKDVELRCDPISGHTALYWYRQSLGQGLEFLIYFQGNSAPDKSGLPSDRFSAERTGGSVSTLTIQRTQQEDSAVYLCASSLGATTHQPQHFGDGTRLSIL.

The gene calls are TRBV4-2 and TRBJ1-2, with D possibly being TRBD1 (5 bases). In germline, CDR1 is LGHNA, CDR2 YNFKEQ. Trimming left V 0 bases short and J 8 bases short, with 16 bases between. The CDR3 contains 15 residues. The CDR3 region has the DNA TGTGCCAGCAGCCAAGATTACAGGACCGGGAGCGGCTACACCTTC. Translated: CASSQDYRTGSGYTF.